The rows below give T cell receptor beta chains drawn from one sample of a study of Tregs in tolerant kidney transplant recipients. Only in-frame clones appear in the TCRdb table, and some are missing; sequencing was by immunoSEQ multiplex PCR. Here the sample spans about 4,800 clones, 40% being singletons. Their target antigens are unknown. Sample: CD8+ T cells from blood cultured with allogeneic cells. These TCRs come from a human donor in good health. CDR3s include the opening cysteine and the closing phenylalanine or tryptophan. Clone size appears in some rows only: once, few, many, or a class for an expanded clone.

v_gene: TRBV4-1
j_gene: TRBJ2-5
abundance: -
CDR3aa: CASSPGLATETQYF

v_gene: TRBV9
j_gene: TRBJ2-7
abundance: -
CDR3aa: CASSYTGPSYEQYF

v_gene: TRBV18
j_gene: TRBJ2-7
abundance: -
CDR3aa: CASSPTDSFSYEQYF

v_gene: TRBV27
j_gene: TRBJ2-7
abundance: -
CDR3aa: CASSLSGGPLSYEQYF

v_gene: TRBV5-4
j_gene: TRBJ2-7
abundance: -
CDR3aa: CASSLGPGQGYEQYF

v_gene: TRBV11-2
j_gene: TRBJ2-7
abundance: once
CDR3aa: CASSLTGNIGEQYF

v_gene: TRBV4-1
j_gene: TRBJ2-6
abundance: -
CDR3aa: CASSQGGGANVLTF

v_gene: TRBV6-1
j_gene: TRBJ1-6
abundance: medium-sized
CDR3aa: CASSEGQEGSPLHF

v_gene: TRBV6-1
j_gene: TRBJ2-2
abundance: -
CDR3aa: CASGRGPNTGELFF

v_gene: TRBV7-9
j_gene: TRBJ2-7
abundance: once
CDR3aa: CASSLSFTGTEQYF

v_gene: TRBV4-1
j_gene: TRBJ2-5
abundance: few
CDR3aa: CASSQESRGALETQYF

v_gene: TRBV1
j_gene: TRBJ2-7
abundance: -
CDR3aa: CTSSQGPRGAYYEQYF

v_gene: TRBV4-1
j_gene: TRBJ2-4
abundance: -
CDR3aa: CASSQLPGQGSYLAKNIQYF

v_gene: TRBV10-3
j_gene: TRBJ2-7
abundance: -
CDR3aa: CASSQAGTYSYEQYF

v_gene: TRBV6-6
j_gene: TRBJ2-7
abundance: -
CDR3aa: CASSPSREYLREYF

v_gene: TRBV9
j_gene: TRBJ2-7
abundance: -
CDR3aa: CASSVGGGGHYEQYF

v_gene: TRBV10-3
j_gene: TRBJ2-7
abundance: medium-sized
CDR3aa: CAVKIWDRENYEQYF

v_gene: TRBV11-3
j_gene: TRBJ2-3
abundance: -
CDR3aa: CASSSWGGGLAGVDQNTQYF

v_gene: TRBV7-8
j_gene: TRBJ2-1
abundance: few
CDR3aa: CASRSGVGSYNEQFF

v_gene: TRBV9
j_gene: TRBJ1-2
abundance: medium-sized
CDR3aa: CASSAEGAGGYTF

v_gene: TRBV5-8
j_gene: TRBJ2-2
abundance: -
CDR3aa: CASSQGTVGTGELFF

v_gene: TRBV11-3
j_gene: TRBJ1-1
abundance: -
CDR3aa: CASSLRPLNTEAFF

v_gene: TRBV6-5
j_gene: TRBJ2-7
abundance: medium-sized
CDR3aa: CASSYFGNEQYF

v_gene: TRBV13
j_gene: TRBJ1-4
abundance: medium-sized
CDR3aa: CASSRPPDRPFEKLFF

v_gene: TRBV5-1
j_gene: TRBJ2-2
abundance: medium-sized
CDR3aa: CASRDFPSGELFF

v_gene: TRBV10-3
j_gene: TRBJ2-7
abundance: -
CDR3aa: CAISERELEQYF

v_gene: TRBV7-3
j_gene: TRBJ2-5
abundance: medium-sized
CDR3aa: CASSLTGGQETQYF

v_gene: TRBV15
j_gene: TRBJ1-2
abundance: medium-sized
CDR3aa: CATSTAGDGYGYTF

v_gene: TRBV7-2
j_gene: TRBJ2-7
abundance: -
CDR3aa: CASSLHPPGLATYEQYF

v_gene: TRBV6-1
j_gene: TRBJ2-2
abundance: -
CDR3aa: CASSTSTGELFF

v_gene: TRBV11-3
j_gene: TRBJ1-2
abundance: large
CDR3aa: CASSFRTANGYTF

v_gene: TRBV7-2
j_gene: TRBJ2-3
abundance: -
CDR3aa: CASSPPPGHLGTDTQYF

v_gene: TRBV23-1
j_gene: TRBJ2-7
abundance: -
CDR3aa: CASSQSRTADYEQYF

v_gene: TRBV18
j_gene: TRBJ2-2
abundance: -
CDR3aa: CASFPRGIQTGELFF

v_gene: TRBV4-2
j_gene: TRBJ2-7
abundance: few
CDR3aa: CASSLGPGQGYEQYF

v_gene: TRBV10-3
j_gene: TRBJ2-2
abundance: -
CDR3aa: CAIGDNIYTGELFF

v_gene: TRBV9
j_gene: TRBJ2-7
abundance: once
CDR3aa: CASSLGPGQGYEQYF